The clone carrying this T cell receptor beta chain occurred once. This entry is derived from a study of blood T cell repertoires in COVID-19. Study background: Sites in the United States, Italy and Spain provided acute and convalescent COVID-19 samples. T cells, B-cell-depleted T cells, or PBMCs provided the cDNA or gDNA that served as material.

V lost 3 bases to trimming and J lost 8 bases, with 7 bases between them. The CDR3 sequence is 11 residues long. Germline loops: CDR1 MNHEY, CDR2 SVGEGT. Original handling: Amplifying reference gene primers gave estimates of nucleated cell counts. The repertoire was sequenced with immunoSEQ multiplex PCR; TCRdb's copy has only in-frame clones and lacks some. That table is the source of V, J and clone size, and D and trimming were worked out from the DNA. In the table there are approximately 180,000 clones, approximately 83% of which are singletons. The chain is built from TRBV6-2 or TRBV6-3 and TRBJ1-1; D ambiguous. This TCR was sampled from a human donor with active or convalescent COVID-19. The donor label of this sample is uncertain. The sequencing sample was made of peripheral blood. DNA of the CDR3: TGTGCCAGCAGTTATTTTCAAGAAGCTTTCTTT. This codes for CASSYFQEAFF.